The present entry profiles one TCR beta chain with its context. Its antigen target is currently unknown. No base quality values were provided; no much bigger clone lies one nucleotide off. This sample was taken from a study of control samples from healthy donors and cancer patients (dated by TCRdb to about 2020). Libraries were constructed by the immunoSEQ multiplex PCR assay. TCRdb stores this immuneACCESS table with in-frame sequences only. Part of the clones is absent; in the studies checked, under half of the shortfall reflects unresolved V genes, and no reason is known for the rest. The sample data list about 130,000 clones, and around nine tenths of these were observed just once. The ten largest clonotypes hold 2% to 2.5% of the sample. The CDR3 contains 14 residues, cysteine and phenylalanine counted. The sequence is cut down to CDR3 DNA, 42 bases in frame from base 1. Between the V and J ends, shortened by 5 bases and 7 bases respectively, the junction contains 17 bases. The CDR1 and CDR2 encoded by the germline V gene are SGHVS and FQNEAQ.

Sequenced material: blood. The sequence joins TRBV7-8 to TRBJ1-2; the D gene is possibly TRBD1, with 5 bases matching. The TCR comes from a man younger than 30 in good health. The sequenced DNA is TGTGCCAGCAGCCTGTCTCGGGGCGCGGCTGGCTACACCTTC. It codes for CASSLSRGAAGYTF.